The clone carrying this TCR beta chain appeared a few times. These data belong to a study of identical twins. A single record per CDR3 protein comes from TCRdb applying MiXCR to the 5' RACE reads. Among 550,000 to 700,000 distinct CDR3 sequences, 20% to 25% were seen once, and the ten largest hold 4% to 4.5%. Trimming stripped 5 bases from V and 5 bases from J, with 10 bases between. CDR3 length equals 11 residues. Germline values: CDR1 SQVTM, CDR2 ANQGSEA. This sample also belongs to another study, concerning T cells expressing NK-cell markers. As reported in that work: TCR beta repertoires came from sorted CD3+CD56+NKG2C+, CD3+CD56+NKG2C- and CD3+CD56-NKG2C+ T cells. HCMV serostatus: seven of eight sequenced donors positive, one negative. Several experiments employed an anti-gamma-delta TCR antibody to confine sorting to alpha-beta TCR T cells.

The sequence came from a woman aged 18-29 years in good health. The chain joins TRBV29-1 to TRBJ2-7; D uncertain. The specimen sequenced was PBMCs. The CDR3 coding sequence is TGCAGCGTTACTCTTTCCCACGAGCAGTACTTC. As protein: CSVTLSHEQYF.